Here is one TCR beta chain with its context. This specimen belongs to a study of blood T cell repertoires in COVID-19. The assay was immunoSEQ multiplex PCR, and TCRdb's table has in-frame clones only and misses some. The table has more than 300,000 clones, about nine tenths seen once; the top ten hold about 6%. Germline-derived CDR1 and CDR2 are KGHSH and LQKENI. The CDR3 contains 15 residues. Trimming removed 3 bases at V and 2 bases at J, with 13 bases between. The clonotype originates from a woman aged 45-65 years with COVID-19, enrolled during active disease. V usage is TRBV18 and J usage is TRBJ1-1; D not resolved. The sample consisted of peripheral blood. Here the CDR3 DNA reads TGTGCCAGCTCACCGATTCCCGCGGGAAACACTGAAGCTTTCTTT. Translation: CASSPIPAGNTEAFF.